Each of the 13 T cell receptor beta chains below was sequenced from the same sample in a study of T cell clonality in common variable immunodeficiency. Study-wide findings and caveats: Common variable immunodeficiency TCR beta sequences reportedly had fewer deletions and N-nucleotide insertions.

For these receptors, no antigen is known. Some clones are missing from TCRdb's copy, which holds only in-frame ones; the method was immunoSEQ multiplex PCR. Altogether approximately 24,000 clones were found in the sample, and no singletons occur. The source material was peripheral blood mononuclear cells. Receptors originate from a human donor with common variable immunodeficiency.

There are many counts of this clone. The read stops 3 residues short of the end of the CDR3; the missing end is completed from the germline J gene. The rearrangement joins TRBV19 to TRBJ2-1; 8 bases map to TRBD2. V gave up 4 bases and J gave up 2 bases; unmatched junction bases: 4. Germline CDR1 LNHDA, CDR2 SQIVND (reference sequence). The CDR3 extends over 15 amino acids. CDR3 DNA (partial): TGTGCCAGTAGTACACTAGCGGCCCCCTACAATGAG. Translated: CASSTLAAPYNE. The full CDR3 sequence reads CASSTLAAPYNEQFF.

This clone was seen at least ten times. The CDR3 end is not reached by the read, which stops 3 residues before it; the germline J gene fills it in. The V call is TRBV5-6, the J call TRBJ2-5, with TRBD2 matching 7 bases. CDR3 size: 13 residues. The J segment lost 4 bases and the V segment lost 4 bases, leaving 4 bases of the junction unmatched. Germline-derived CDR1 and CDR2 are SGHDT and YYEEEE. The CDR3 sequence: CASSPAGVETQYF. CDR3 bases read: TGTGCCAGCAGCCCGGCGGGAGTAGAGACC.

At least ten counts were recorded for this clone. The read ends 3 residues early relative to the CDR3; the germline J gene fills the gap. The chain combines TRBV30 with TRBJ1-1, with unresolved D. The CDR3 runs to 13 residues. V lost 0 bases, J lost 0 bases, and 5 bases lay in between. CDR1 is GTSNPN and CDR2 is SVGIG in the germline V gene (reference sequence). The CDR3 here is CAWSVRLNTEAFF. The part of the CDR3 DNA that was read is TGTGCCTGGAGTGTAAGGTTGAACACTGAA.

This clone was recorded a few times. The CDR3 is cut off 3 residues early in the read; its end comes from the germline J gene. The V gene is TRBV6-1, the J gene TRBJ1-2, with TRBD1 matching over 7 bases. This CDR3 is built from 14 residues. The germline CDR1 and CDR2 sequences are MNHNS and SASEGT. Unmatched junction bases numbered 5, after V lost 4 bases and J lost 3 bases. CDR3 bases read: TGTGCCAGCAGTGCAGCCCAGGGGGACTATGGC. This encodes CASSAAQGDYG. The whole CDR3 sequence reads CASSAAQGDYGYTF.

Remarks on this clone: The read falls 3 residues short of the CDR3 end, and the missing part is taken from the germline J gene. J is TRBJ2-7 and V is TRBV6-7; 7 positions match TRBD2. TRBV6-7 falls under the ORF class, with uncertain function. The junction had 9 bases not matched to a gene; V was cut back by 10 bases and J by 0 bases. The CDR3 spans 14 residues. CDR3 DNA (partial): TGTGCCACCACGGGAACTAGCGACTCCTACGAG. It codes for CATTGTSDSYE. The entire CDR3 sequence reads CATTGTSDSYEQYF.

This clone was recorded a few times. The CDR3 loop is CASSPSRQNTEAFF. CDR3 bases read: TGTGCCAGCTCACCATCCCGACAGAACACTGAA. The chain is built from TRBV18 and TRBJ1-1, with unresolved D. The observed sequence ends 3 residues before the CDR3 terminus, with the missing tail filled in from the germline J gene. V dropped 2 bases and J dropped 1 base, with 8 bases sitting between them. The CDR3 length is 14 residues. Germline CDR1 KGHSH, CDR2 LQKENI.

The table lists this clone with a few counts. The sequence runs out 3 residues before the end of the CDR3; the remainder is reconstructed from the germline J gene. The chain uses TRBV18 and TRBJ2-7, with TRBD2 matching 8 bases. This CDR3 spans 16 amino acids. Per germline, CDR1 KGHSH and CDR2 LQKENI. After removal of 2 bases from V and 6 bases from J, the junction contained 12 bases not matched to a gene. The CDR3 DNA, read in part, is TGTGCCAGCTCACCATTTTCGGCTAGCGGGTCCCTCGAG. Amino acids: CASSPFSASGSLE. The whole CDR3 sequence is CASSPFSASGSLEQYF.

CDR3 DNA, as far as it was read: TGTGCCAGTAGTACGATTCAGGGAGGCACAGATACG. Protein product: CASSTIQGGTDT. The entire CDR3 protein reads CASSTIQGGTDTQYF. This sequence joins TRBV19 and TRBJ2-3; D tentatively fits TRBD1 or TRBD2 (5 bases each). The read is 3 residues too short to cover the CDR3 end, so that end is filled in from the germline J gene. CDR3 length equals 15 residues. V was clipped by 4 bases and J by 1 base, with 12 bases between them. The germline V gene encodes CDR1 LNHDA and CDR2 SQIVND (reference sequence).

Concerning this clone itself: The observed sequence ends 3 residues before the CDR3 terminus, with the missing tail filled in from the germline J gene. V is TRBV19 and J is TRBJ1-5; D unclear. The CDR3 consists of 12 residues. Germline values: CDR1 LNHDA, CDR2 SQIVND (reference sequence). V lost 2 bases and J 5 bases, leaving 4 bases between the germline ends. CDR3 DNA, as far as it was read: TGTGCCAGTAGTATAAGGTATCAGCCC. Protein product: CASSIRYQP. The whole CDR3 is CASSIRYQPQHF.

To note about this clone: The sequenced fragment ends 3 residues before the CDR3 boundary, so the rest is inferred from the germline J gene. This sample also contains other DNA sequences that code for the same CDR3. The chain links TRBV19 to TRBJ2-6; tentatively, D is TRBD1 (5 bases). The V gene lost 7 bases and the J gene lost 4 bases, with 11 bases spanning the gap. Looked up from germline, CDR1 is LNHDA and CDR2 is SQIVND (reference sequence). The CDR3 spans 14 residues. This CDR3 is CASTRASGANVLTF. Incomplete CDR3 DNA: TGTGCCAGTACCAGGGCTTCGGGGGCCAACGTC.

This clone was recorded at least ten times. The sequence runs out 3 residues before the end of the CDR3; the remainder is reconstructed from the germline J gene. The chain is built from TRBV6-2 or TRBV6-3 and TRBJ2-7; D might be TRBD2 (5 bases). This CDR3 spans 15 amino acids. Germline V gives CDR1 MNHEY, CDR2 SVGEGT. Trimming cost V 7 bases and J 0 bases, with 16 bases left between them. The CDR3 sequence is CASNTPPGSSYEQYF. The CDR3 DNA, read in part, is TGTGCCAGCAACACCCCCCCGGGGAGCTCCTACGAG.

This clone was recorded a few times. The missing CDR3 end, 3 residues past where the read stops, is filled in from the germline J gene. V and J are TRBV19 and TRBJ2-2; TRBD2 matches at 7 bases. Germline values: CDR1 LNHDA, CDR2 SQIVND (reference sequence). This CDR3 comprises 16 residues. V trimming: 7 bases; J trimming: 1 base; junction bases outside the gene matches: 9. This CDR3 reads CASIPTWGGNTGELFF. The part of the CDR3 DNA that was read is TGTGCCAGTATTCCAACATGGGGGGGGAACACCGGGGAG.

This clone was counted at least ten times. The read terminates 3 residues before the CDR3 end, so the remaining end is supplied by the germline J gene. The chain is built from TRBV19 and TRBJ2-1; 10 nucleotides agree with TRBD2. Germline CDR1 LNHDA, CDR2 SQIVND (reference sequence). This CDR3 has 14 residues. The junction had 8 bases not matched to a gene; V was cut back by 7 bases and J by 8 bases. The CDR3 DNA, read in part, is TGTGCCAGTACTGCCCTAGCGGGAGTAGATGAG. Amino acid sequence: CASTALAGVDE. The full CDR3 reads CASTALAGVDEQFF.